This TCR beta chain was observed in a study of cytomegalovirus exposure and HLA in healthy donors (dated by TCRdb to about 2017). Notes on the research overall: An earlier analysis of roughly 570 of the donors reported 276 Gb of sequence data and 95 million to 120 million unique TCR beta sequences obtained from 180 million or so T cells. The later analysis used no new phenotypic data to find candidate immune exposures, relying instead on TCR beta sequences and their occurrence across donors. Across 398 genotyped donors of the cohort, an average of about 250,000 unique TCR beta nucleotide sequences per donor were sequenced, and roughly a sixth of those sequences were non-productive. In an earlier analysis of a few hundred of the donors, high-throughput TCR beta sequencing was used to judge whether each TCR beta V gene segment behaved as functional or pseudogenic. The study aimed to test whether signatures of past pathogen exposure could be identified by cataloging public T cell receptors. The genetic ancestry cluster associated with self-reported Caucasian donors included 80% to 90% of the roughly 400 genotyped donors. Along with the approximately 650-subject first cohort, a separate validation cohort of approximately 110 different subjects was used. The number of donors typed differed by locus, with about 620-630 for A, B, C, DRB1 and DQB1, over 500 for DQA1, nearly 610 for DPA1, and some 470 for DPB1. A later analysis re-examined previously published TCR beta repertoires from roughly 650 donors and added high-resolution HLA genotyping to investigate patterns of TCR occurrence. Roughly 300 gigabases of sequencing data and approximately 92 million unique TCR sequences made up an early release that covered 640 HLA-typed donors. To predict cytomegalovirus infection status, the study combined high-throughput TCR immunosequencing, statistical association of individual TCRs with disease status, and machine learning. Donor age, sex, ethnicity and CMV serostatus were compiled alongside the repertoire data. Using immunosequencing, the study profiled T cell repertoires from fewer than 700 subjects and related those repertoires to cytomegalovirus serostatus. Every repertoire in the discovery cohort had been generated on one and the same sequencing platform. A later genetic analysis took genome-wide SNP genotypes for about 55% of the roughly 700 donors and used that subset as a discovery cohort. Because of strong linkage in the cohort, five DR-DQ haplotypes were treated as single units for association and clustering. Both class I and class II loci were covered by HLA typing, at four-digit resolution.

About this clone itself: Its antigen specificity is not known. Within one base of it there is no much larger clone, and no base qualities were kept.

In total, 630 or so healthy bone marrow donors made up the cohort. At the time of sampling, all cohort members were nominally healthy, though unrecorded immune exposures were likely present. The donor tested CMV seronegative and was one of the 352 seronegative cohort members. Each donor provided a peripheral blood sample, and peripheral blood mononuclear cells were used for TCR beta sequencing. The Qiagen DNeasy Blood Extraction Kit was used to extract genomic DNA from the blood cell samples. General findings and caveats noted by the study authors: A few of the identified cytomegalovirus-associated TCR beta chains were confirmed in vitro to be specific for cytomegalovirus antigens. The presence/absence analyses assumed that sequencing depth was roughly uniform across donors, and that assumption may not be true. Correlated functional status among segregating V segments might be attributable to linkage disequilibrium, but an unknown experimental factor could not be ruled out. Because counts were too low, around 17 rarely observed V segments, including chromosome 9 orphons, were left out of the earlier analysis of about 500 of the donors. Most TCR sequences were observed very rarely across donors, whereas some public TCRs were present in many individuals. Several of the top co-occurrence clusters appeared to be linked to parvovirus B19, influenza, CMV and Epstein-Barr virus, according to a later analysis. A later analysis found that TCR association rates varied across HLA loci, with DRB1 alleles showing the most associated TCRs and HLA-C alleles the fewest. The classifier was reported to diagnose cytomegalovirus status with high specificity and sensitivity in both the original cohort and the validation cohort. The cohort was sequenced for TCR beta chains only, and without alpha or paired-chain data the features that could be detected were limited. In a later analysis, about 16,000 TCR beta sequences were associated with specific HLA alleles at a false discovery rate of 0.05. Compared with equally common non-associated chains, HLA-associated TCR beta chains in a later analysis were more clonally expanded and had lower generation probabilities. CMV serostatus was the only immune exposure information available for the cohort. In the study, roughly 160 TCR beta chains were listed as associated with cytomegalovirus. A further reported finding was that TCR beta sequences accurately predicted the HLA-A and HLA-B alleles for most subjects in the first cohort. A cluster of highly shared sequence variants was judged likely to represent a technical artifact of the sequencing pipeline. When HLA alleles, especially DR and DQ, strongly co-occurred, attributing TCR associations to individual alleles was difficult. According to the authors, the approach could potentially be generalized to other disease states and immunological phenotypes. The 87-base-pair reads could not distinguish some IMGT-functional V segments, including TRBV6-2 and TRBV6-3, so those segments were excluded. Compared with the approximately 720-donor mean, donors in an Asian-associated ancestry cluster had fewer N-insertions in productive TCRs, according to a later genetic analysis. Broadly in line with IMGT annotations, most TCR beta V segments showed up in productive rearrangements about 90% or about 30% of the time in an earlier analysis of several hundred of the donors. A later analysis found that most CMV-associated TCR beta chains appeared HLA-restricted, with HLA associations seemingly driven largely by CMV exposure. In a later genetic analysis, a missense DCLRE1C variant was associated with V-gene and J-gene trimming of TCR beta chains, and the association was replicated in an independent cohort. Because HLA typing was missing for some donors at each locus, association tests included only the typed subset.

The CDR3 has 15 amino acids, counting the end cysteine and phenylalanine. Only CDR3 DNA is held: 45 bases, read in frame from base 1. The germline V gene specifies LGHNA as CDR1 and YSLEER as CDR2. Trimming removed 2 bases from V and 8 bases from J; the gene matches leave 6 bases unexplained. The library was generated by the immunoSEQ multiplex PCR assay. For the multiplex PCR, a mixture combining 60 forward primers for TCR Vbeta segments and 13 reverse primers for TCR Jbeta segments was used. A multiplex PCR assay on genomic DNA amplified the CDR3 region of rearranged TCR beta genes. The Illumina HiSeq System was used to sequence the amplified TCR beta libraries as 87-base-pair reads. Per the authors' processing: Across the roughly 640 repertoires, a later analysis counted approximately 83 million unique TCR beta chains, around 11 million of which were shared by at least two donors. Raw reads were error-corrected and collapsed into unique sequences by a nearest-neighbor algorithm in which closely related sequences were merged to remove PCR and sequencing errors. V, D and J gene segments were assigned by aligning CDR3 sequences to IMGT reference sequences. Each retained sequence needed at least a six-nucleotide match to both a V gene segment and a J gene segment. A rearrangement was called productive if the CDR3 had no stop codons and remained in frame with V and J, and every other rearrangement was called non-productive. CDR3 was defined according to IMGT convention as the region running from the second conserved V-encoded cysteine to the conserved J-encoded phenylalanine. The earlier analysis of fewer than 700 of the donors excluded sequences that lacked an unambiguous match to a single V gene segment. An earlier analysis of several hundred of the donors called V segments functional above 56.7% productive rearrangements and segregating when the between-donor standard deviation exceeded 5%. A statistical classification framework was built to diagnose cytomegalovirus status from the catalog of TCR beta chain sequences. In a later analysis, V and J genes were assigned by comparing TCR nucleotide sequences against IMGT/GENE-DB human TR gene sequences. The TCRdist pipeline was used in a later analysis to assign CDR3 sequences and most-parsimonious VDJ recombination scenarios. A later analysis defined each TCR beta chain by its CDR3 amino acid sequence plus V-gene family, and excluded reads lacking a unique V-gene family. A later analysis removed 500 to 600 highly shared, low-generation-probability nucleotide sequences to deal with suspected cross-contamination and a sequencing artifact. For each public chain, a later analysis derived a clonal expansion index from normalized ranks of inferred template counts within each repertoire. In a later analysis, generation probabilities were computed using a VDJ recombination model fitted to out-of-frame rearrangements, and the results were checked against IGoR. In a later analysis, TCR-TCR, TCR-HLA and TCR-CMV co-occurrence was scored with hypergeometric tests, and a repertoire-size bias correction was applied to TCR pairs. In a later analysis, false discovery rates were estimated by permuting HLA or CMV assignments 20 times. In a later analysis, co-occurring TCRs were grouped using DBSCAN, and TCRdist sequence similarity was added for clustering within HLA-allele-positive subsets. Repertoires with fewer than 30,000 or more than 120,000 public chains, plus five repertoires with anomalous nucleotide sharing, were excluded from co-occurrence clustering. The source is immuneACCESS, and TCRdb retained only in-frame sequences with V and J called. Part of the clones is not carried over; for the studies checked, unresolved V genes explain less than half of this, and the remainder is unexplained. V and J calls and clone size are copied from that table; D and trimming were computed from the DNA. The sample contains about 90,000 clones, approximately 84% of them found a single time. Approximately 2.3% of the sample belongs to the ten largest clones.

This receptor was identified in a man younger than 35 in good health and CMV-seronegative. The chain is made from TRBV4-3 and TRBJ2-4; TRBD1 lines up with 10 middle nucleotides. Sequencing used PBMCs. The CDR3 amino acid sequence is: CASSQTRQGADIQYF. The nucleotides read TGCGCCAGCAGCCAAACCCGACAGGGGGCCGACATTCAGTACTTC.